This note documents a single T cell receptor (beta chain) sequence. This sample stems from a study of naive and memory T cell subsets. Two oligonucleotides, mixed equimolar, formed the beta constant-region primer covering TRBC1 and TRBC2. Each CDR3 protein gets one entry after TCRdb re-called the UMI-ligation and nested PCR reads with MiXCR. The sample has roughly 140,000 distinct CDR3 sequences, 15% to 20% seen once. CDR1 MNHNY and CDR2 SVGAGI come from the germline V gene (reference sequence). The V end was cut by 1 base, the J end by 3 bases, with 14 bases between. The CDR3 length is 16 residues. This TCR was recovered from a human donor in good health. The specimen sequenced was naive CD4+ T cells from blood. J is TRBJ2-3 and V is TRBV6-6; D is unresolved. CDR3 amino acids: CASSYLGSSSTDTQYF. CDR3 coding DNA: TGTGCCAGCAGTTACTTAGGTAGTTCGTCGACAGATACGCAGTATTTT.